Below, 11 T cell receptor beta chains from the same sample are listed, as sequenced in a study of CD8+ T cells in alopecia areata. RNA extraction was followed by reverse transcription into cDNA, which acted as the sequencing template. Assay: immunoSEQ multiplex PCR; the TCRdb copy retains only in-frame clones and omits some. The table includes some 190,000 clones, 50% to 60% detected once. The treatment here: oral pan-JAK inhibitor, 5-10 mg twice daily. This specimen consisted of CD4+ T cells sorted from blood, obtained at week 4, from a patient treated with tofacitinib. All receptors derive from a human donor with alopecia areata.

The chain recombines TRBV29-1 with TRBJ1-2; D gene unclear. Trimming cost V 2 bases and J 4 bases, with 11 bases left between them. In germline, CDR1 is SQVTM, CDR2 ANQGSEA. This CDR3 is 13 amino acids long. Here the CDR3 DNA reads TGCAGCGTTGAACCCGGGATGGGCTATGGCTACACCTTC. It codes for CSVEPGMGYGYTF.

The genes are TRBV4-3 and TRBJ2-2, with TRBD2 matching 7 bases. V lost 4 bases to trimming and J lost 0 bases; unmatched junction nucleotides: 8. In germline, CDR1 is LGHNA, CDR2 YSLEER. CDR3 length: 17 residues. CDR3 loop: CASSLLQGGTNTGELFF. The CDR3 region has the DNA TGCGCCAGCAGCCTCCTCCAGGGAGGGACGAACACCGGGGAGCTGTTTTTT.

This clone was counted a few times. V gene TRBV5-4 combines with J gene TRBJ1-2; 7 bases are a match to TRBD1. Germline values: CDR1 SGHNT, CDR2 YYREEE (reference sequence). This CDR3 has 13 amino acids. V lost 3 bases, J lost 6 bases, and 5 bases stayed unmatched. The CDR3 spells CASSSSQGDGYTF. CDR3 bases: TGTGCCAGCAGCTCCTCGCAGGGGGATGGCTACACCTTC. The variable domain in full, with the rest retrieved from reference TRBV5-4 and TRBJ1-2, is ETGVTQSPTHLIKTRGQQVTLRCSSQSGHNTVSWYQQALGQGPQFIFQYYREEENGRGNFPPRFSGLQFPNYSSELNVNALELDDSALYLCASSSSQGDGYTFGSGTRLTVV.

This chain uses TRBV30 with TRBJ2-1, with 9 nucleotides matching TRBD2. V dropped 3 bases and J dropped 13; count of bases not matched to a gene: 10. The CDR3 has 13 amino acids. Germline CDR1 GTSNPN, CDR2 SVGIG (reference sequence). The CDR3 DNA reads as TGTGCCTGGAGGACCCAGTCTAGCGGGACCCAGTTCTTC. It codes for CAWRTQSSGTQFF.

In nucleotides, the CDR3 is TGTGCCAGCACCTGGGACAGGGGGGCGGTCTATGGCTACACCTTC. Residues: CASTWDRGAVYGYTF. The chain couples TRBV6-5 to TRBJ1-2, with 11 bases fitting TRBD1. Germline CDR1 is MNHEY and CDR2 is SVGAGI. V trimming: 7 bases; J trimming: 4 bases; junction bases outside the gene matches: 8. This CDR3 comprises 15 residues.

This sequence joins TRBV23-1 and TRBJ2-5; the match to TRBD2 covers 8 bases. Being an ORF, TRBV23-1 has a function that is uncertain. Trimming at V came to 8 bases and at J to 1 base, leaving 6 bases not matched to a gene. This CDR3 is 14 amino acids long. This chain's CDR3 is CASRGGLIQETQYF. In DNA, the CDR3 is TGCGCCAGCCGGGGGGGACTGATCCAAGAGACCCAGTACTTC.

The gene calls are TRBV30 and TRBJ2-4; D not resolved. Germline V gene lookup returns CDR1 GTSNPN and CDR2 SVGIG (reference sequence). V lost 2 bases and J lost 3, with 14 bases in between. This CDR3 has 15 residues. CDR3 sequence (DNA): TGTGCCTGGAGTACCCGGGCCGCAGGCAAAAACATTCAGTACTTC. This encodes CAWSTRAAGKNIQYF.

The chain has TRBV15 and TRBJ2-5; D may be TRBD1 (7 bases). Germline CDR1 reads LNHNV; CDR2 reads YYDKDF (reference sequence). Trimming removed 8 bases from V and 5 bases from J, with 15 bases in between. The CDR3 is made up of 13 amino acids. The CDR3 here is CATDEQGRETQYF. For the CDR3, the DNA is TGTGCCACCGATGAACAGGGGAGGGAGACCCAGTACTTC.

This clone appeared a few times. Written as DNA, the CDR3 is TGCGCCAGCAGCCAGGACCGACAGGGGGTTAGGAATGAGCAGTTCTTC. Translated: CASSQDRQGVRNEQFF. The chain joins TRBV4-1 to TRBJ2-1, with 9 bases fitting TRBD1. Germline V gene data show CDR1 as MGHRA and CDR2 as YSYEKL. CDR3 length: 16 residues. V was pared by 3 bases and J by 7 bases, with 10 bases of the junction left unmatched.

This clone was seen a single time. The gene calls are TRBV6-1 and TRBJ2-1; D might be TRBD1 (5 bases). Germline values: CDR1 MNHNS, CDR2 SASEGT. The CDR3 is made up of 14 amino acids. V lost 5 bases, J lost 0 bases, and 8 bases lay in between. The CDR3 protein is CASSTDTSYNEQFF. DNA of the CDR3: TGTGCCAGCAGTACGGACACCTCCTACAATGAGCAGTTCTTC.

Worth noting for this clone: The same CDR3 is also encoded by other DNA sequences in this sample. This chain connects TRBV29-1 to TRBJ1-5; D gene ambiguous. The germline V gene encodes CDR1 SQVTM and CDR2 ANQGSEA. The CDR3 contains 12 residues. Trimming pared 4 bases from V and 4 bases from J, leaving 8 bases between. The CDR3 reads CSVGGRNQPQHF. The CDR3 DNA reads TGCAGCGTTGGAGGGAGAAATCAGCCCCAGCATTTT.